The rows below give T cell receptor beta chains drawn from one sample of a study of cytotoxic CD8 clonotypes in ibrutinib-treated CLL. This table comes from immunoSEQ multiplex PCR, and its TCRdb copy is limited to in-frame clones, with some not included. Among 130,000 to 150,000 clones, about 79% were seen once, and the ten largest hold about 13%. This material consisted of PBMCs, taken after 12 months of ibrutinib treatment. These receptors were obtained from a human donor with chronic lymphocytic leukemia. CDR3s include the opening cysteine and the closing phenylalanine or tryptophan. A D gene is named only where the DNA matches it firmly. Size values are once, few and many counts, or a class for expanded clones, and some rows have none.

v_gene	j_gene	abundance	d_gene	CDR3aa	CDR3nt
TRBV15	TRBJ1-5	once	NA	CATSRDRSVGVTQPQHF	TGTGCCACCAGCAGAGATCGAAGTGTCGGGGTAACTCAGCCCCAGCATTTT
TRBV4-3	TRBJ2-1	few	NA	CASSQERDGSYNEQFF	TGCGCCAGCAGCCAAGAAAGGGACGGCTCCTACAATGAGCAGTTCTTC
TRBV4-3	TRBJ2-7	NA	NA	CASSQEKGLASSYEQYF	TGCGCCAGCAGCCAAGAGAAGGGTCTAGCGTCCTCCTACGAGCAGTACTTC
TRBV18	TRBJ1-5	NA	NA	CASSPLSAIGDQPQHF	TGTGCCAGCTCACCTCTCTCTGCCATAGGTGATCAGCCCCAGCATTTT
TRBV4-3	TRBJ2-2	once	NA	CASSQDIRRVNTGELFF	TGCGCCAGCAGCCAAGATATAAGGCGGGTGAACACCGGGGAGCTGTTTTTT
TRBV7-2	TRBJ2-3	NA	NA	CASSLAGSTDTQYF	TGTGCCAGCAGCTTAGCTGGGTCCACAGATACGCAGTATTTT
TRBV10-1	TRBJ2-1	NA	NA	CASSEVTGPNHNEQFF	TGCGCCAGCAGTGAGGTCACGGGCCCCAACCACAATGAGCAGTTCTTC
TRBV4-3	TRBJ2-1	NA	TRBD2	CASSQMRLAGPNEQFF	TGCGCCAGCAGCCAAATGAGACTAGCGGGACCCAATGAGCAGTTCTTC
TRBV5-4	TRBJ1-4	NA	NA	CASSLGGSSGEKLFF	TGTGCCAGCAGCTTGGGTGGGAGTTCCGGTGAAAAACTGTTTTTT
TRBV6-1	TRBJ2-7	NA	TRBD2	CASSGLPYEQYF	TGTGCCAGCTCGGGACTACCCTACGAGCAGTACTTC
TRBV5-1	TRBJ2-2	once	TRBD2	CASSVVAGVTGELFF	TGCGCCAGCAGCGTGGTAGCGGGAGTAACCGGGGAGCTGTTTTTT
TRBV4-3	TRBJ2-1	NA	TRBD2	CASSQTLTSGLHNEQFF	TGCGCCAGCAGCCAAACCTTGACTAGCGGTCTACACAATGAGCAGTTCTTC
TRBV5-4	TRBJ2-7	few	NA	CASSLIKDSEQYF	TGTGCCAGCAGCTTGATCAAGGATAGCGAGCAGTACTTC
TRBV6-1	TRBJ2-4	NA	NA	CASSEAPRGAKNIQYF	TGTGCCAGCAGTGAAGCCCCCAGGGGCGCCAAAAACATTCAGTACTTC
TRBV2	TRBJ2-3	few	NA	CASSVRDTFTDTQYF	TGTGCCAGCAGTGTCCGGGACACTTTCACAGATACGCAGTATTTT
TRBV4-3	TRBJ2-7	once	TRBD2	CASSQRLAGPYEQYF	TGCGCCAGCAGCCAAAGACTAGCGGGACCCTACGAGCAGTACTTC
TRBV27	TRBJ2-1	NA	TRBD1	CASSYEGQGLGEQFF	TGTGCCAGCAGTTATGAGGGACAGGGTCTTGGTGAGCAGTTCTTC
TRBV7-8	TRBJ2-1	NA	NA	CASSLGDFAYNEQFF	TGTGCCAGCAGCCTTGGGGACTTTGCCTACAATGAGCAGTTCTTC
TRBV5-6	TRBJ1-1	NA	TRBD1	CASSETGFGANTEAFF	TGTGCCAGCAGCGAGACAGGGTTTGGGGCTAACACTGAAGCTTTCTTT
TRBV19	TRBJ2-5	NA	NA	CASSISDWETQYF	TGTGCCAGTAGTATTTCGGACTGGGAGACCCAGTACTTC
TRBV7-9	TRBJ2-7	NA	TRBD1	CASSLGQGTISYEQYF	TGTGCCAGCAGCTTGGGACAGGGGACAATTTCCTACGAGCAGTACTTC
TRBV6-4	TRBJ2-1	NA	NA	CASSYDRSSYNEQFF	TGTGCCAGCAGTTATGACAGGAGCTCCTACAATGAGCAGTTCTTC
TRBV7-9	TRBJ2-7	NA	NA	CASSLAGPRRNEQYF	TGTGCCAGCAGCTTAGCGGGACCTAGACGGAACGAGCAGTACTTC
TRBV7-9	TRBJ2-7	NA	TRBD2	CASSLGSGDDSYEQYF	TGTGCCAGCAGCTTGGGTAGCGGGGACGATTCCTACGAGCAGTACTTC
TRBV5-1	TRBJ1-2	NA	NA	CASTLGTLVDYGYTF	TGCGCCAGCACCTTGGGAACTTTAGTAGACTATGGCTACACCTTC
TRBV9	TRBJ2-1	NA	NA	CASSVGAAPLDNEQFF	TGTGCCAGCAGCGTAGGGGCCGCTCCCCTAGACAATGAGCAGTTCTTC
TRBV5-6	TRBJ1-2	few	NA	CASKGGQGLYGYTF	TGTGCCAGCAAGGGAGGGCAGGGTTTATATGGCTACACCTTC
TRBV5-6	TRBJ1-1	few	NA	CASSFVNSLNTEAFF	TGTGCCAGCAGCTTTGTCAATTCCTTGAACACTGAAGCTTTCTTT
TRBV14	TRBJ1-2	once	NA	CASSQVGQIANYGYTF	TGTGCCAGCAGCCAAGTTGGGCAGATTGCTAACTATGGCTACACCTTC
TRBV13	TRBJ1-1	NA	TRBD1	CASSSLTRTGTIEAFF	TGTGCCAGCAGCTCGCTAACTAGGACAGGAACAATTGAAGCTTTCTTT
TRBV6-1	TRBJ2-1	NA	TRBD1	CASSEVGQGAGKYNEQFF	TGTGCCAGCAGTGAAGTGGGGCAGGGGGCGGGAAAATACAATGAGCAGTTCTTC
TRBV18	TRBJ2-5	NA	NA	CASSTLAPQETQYF	TGTGCCAGCTCAACTCTAGCACCCCAAGAGACCCAGTACTTC
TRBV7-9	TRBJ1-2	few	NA	CASSTGTTHGYTF	TGTGCCAGCAGCACCGGGACAACTCATGGCTACACCTTC
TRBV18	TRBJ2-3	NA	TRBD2	CASSPASGRDDTQYF	TGTGCCAGCTCACCAGCCAGCGGGAGGGACGATACGCAGTATTTT
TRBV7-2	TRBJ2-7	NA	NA	CASSLDVGGREQYF	TGTGCCAGCAGCTTAGACGTGGGAGGAAGAGAGCAGTACTTC
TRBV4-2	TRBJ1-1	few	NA	CASSHPRRGGITEAFF	TGTGCCAGCAGCCATCCAAGGCGAGGGGGTATCACTGAAGCTTTCTTT
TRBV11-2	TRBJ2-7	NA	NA	CASSLGQGNYEQYF	TGTGCCAGCAGCTTAGGGCAGGGGAACTACGAGCAGTACTTC
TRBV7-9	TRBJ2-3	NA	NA	CASSWDISTDTQYF	TGTGCCAGCAGCTGGGACATCAGCACAGATACGCAGTATTTT
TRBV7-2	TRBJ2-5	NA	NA	CASSYGMREETQYF	TGTGCCAGCAGCTACGGGATGCGAGAAGAGACCCAGTACTTC
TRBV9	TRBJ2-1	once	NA	CASSGVGRVYNEQFF	TGTGCCAGCAGCGGGGTGGGTCGGGTATACAATGAGCAGTTCTTC
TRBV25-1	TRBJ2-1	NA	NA	CASKLAGGTLDTEQFF	TGTGCCAGCAAGTTAGCCGGAGGGACACTGGATACTGAGCAGTTCTTC
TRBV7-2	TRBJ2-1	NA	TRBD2	CASSLAQLAGGGNEQFF	TGTGCCAGCAGCTTAGCGCAACTAGCGGGAGGGGGCAATGAGCAGTTCTTC
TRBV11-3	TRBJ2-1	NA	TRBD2	CASSLVSGSGNEQFF	TGTGCCAGCAGCTTAGTGAGCGGGAGTGGCAATGAGCAGTTCTTC
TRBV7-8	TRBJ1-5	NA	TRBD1	CASTPDRGNQPQHF	TGTGCCAGCACCCCGGACAGGGGAAATCAGCCCCAGCATTTT
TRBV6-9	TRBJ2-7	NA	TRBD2	CASSSSSGRGYEQYF	TGTGCCAGCAGTTCCTCTAGCGGGAGAGGCTACGAGCAGTACTTC
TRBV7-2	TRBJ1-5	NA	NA	CASSLVGDMNQPQHF	TGTGCCAGCAGCTTAGTAGGGGACATGAATCAGCCCCAGCATTTT
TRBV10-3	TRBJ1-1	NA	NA	CATRGGTEAFF	TGTGCCACCCGCGGGGGTACTGAAGCTTTCTTT